This record covers a single TCR beta chain. Its antigen is unknown. No base quality values were provided; no much bigger clone lies one nucleotide off. The sample belongs to a study of CD8 T cells in ankylosing spondylitis (dated by TCRdb to 2017 to 2019). Looking at the study overall: T cell receptor beta repertoires were profiled in healthy donors and ankylosing spondylitis patients so that disease-linked TCR variants could be found. The full study cohort was made up of over 20 ankylosing spondylitis patients and 108 healthy donors. Peripheral blood was sampled, and synovial fluid was additionally collected from ankylosing spondylitis patients.

The CDR3 spans 15 residues, from the cysteine through the phenylalanine. Left in the record is the CDR3 DNA by itself, 45 bases read in frame from the first base. At the junction V is shortened by 3 bases and J by 7 bases; bases outside the gene matches: 6. The instrument was an Illumina HiSeq 2500. TCR beta libraries were prepared by quantitative 5'-RACE with molecular barcodes. The study's own analysis went as follows. A new computational method based on a probabilistic model of VDJ rearrangement was used to identify disease-linked TCR variants. TCRdb itself trimmed the public reads at Q25 with fastp, ran MiXCR and retained productive beta chains. Rows merge per CDR3 protein into single entries with the most common DNA and genes. These V and J calls are TCRdb output, not the study's own analysis. Recorded for this sample are hundreds of thousands of distinct CDR3 sequences; 20% of them occurred a single time. Roughly 13% of the sample is held by the ten biggest clonotypes.

The research as a whole found: The disease-linked clones were reported to be significantly enriched in matched synovial fluid samples from ankylosing spondylitis patients. A TCR beta motif made up of several highly homologous amino acid variants appeared to be characteristic of blood from ankylosing spondylitis patients. The disease-linked clones showed a CD8+ phenotype and occurred at relatively low frequencies in peripheral blood. Some motif variants were previously reported in synovial fluid and blood of reactive arthritis patients, suggesting common disease-initiation mechanisms.

This clonotype was obtained from a male donor with ankylosing spondylitis or in good health (not recorded which). Specimen: blood, either unsorted or a sorted T cell fraction (not recorded which). The chain employs TRBV12-3 or TRBV12-4 and TRBJ2-1, with 10 central nucleotides matching TRBD2. The CDR3 protein sequence reads: CASSFLAGGPNEQFF. Read as DNA, the sequence is TGTGCCAGCAGTTTTTTAGCGGGGGGTCCTAATGAGCAGTTCTTC.